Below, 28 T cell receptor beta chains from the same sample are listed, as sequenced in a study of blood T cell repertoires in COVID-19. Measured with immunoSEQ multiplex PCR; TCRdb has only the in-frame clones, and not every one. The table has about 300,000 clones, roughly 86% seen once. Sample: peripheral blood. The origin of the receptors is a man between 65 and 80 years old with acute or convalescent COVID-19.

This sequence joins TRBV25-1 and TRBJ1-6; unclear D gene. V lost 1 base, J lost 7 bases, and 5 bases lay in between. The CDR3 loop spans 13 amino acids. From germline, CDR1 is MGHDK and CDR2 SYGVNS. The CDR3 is CASSELSNSPLHF. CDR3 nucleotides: TGTGCCAGCAGTGAATTATCCAATTCACCCCTCCACTTT.

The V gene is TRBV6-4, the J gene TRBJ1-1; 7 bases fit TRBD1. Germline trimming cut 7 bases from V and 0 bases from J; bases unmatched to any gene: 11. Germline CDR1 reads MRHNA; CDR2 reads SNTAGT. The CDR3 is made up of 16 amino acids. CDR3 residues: CASTLGQDKMNTEAFF. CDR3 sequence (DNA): TGTGCCAGCACCCTTGGACAGGATAAAATGAACACTGAAGCTTTCTTT.

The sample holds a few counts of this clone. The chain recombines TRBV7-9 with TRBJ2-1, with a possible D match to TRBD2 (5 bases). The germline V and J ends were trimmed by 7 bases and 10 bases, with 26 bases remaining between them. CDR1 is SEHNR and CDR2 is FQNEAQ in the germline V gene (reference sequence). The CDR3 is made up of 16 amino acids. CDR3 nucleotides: TGTGCCAGCATCGAATCCTCCGGGCCCCCGGGGAAGGAGCAGTTCTTC. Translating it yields CASIESSGPPGKEQFF.

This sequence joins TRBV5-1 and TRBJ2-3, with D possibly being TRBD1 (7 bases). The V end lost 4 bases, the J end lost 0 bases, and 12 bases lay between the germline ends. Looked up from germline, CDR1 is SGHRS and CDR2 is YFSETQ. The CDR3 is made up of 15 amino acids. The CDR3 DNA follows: TGCGCCAGCAGCCCGCGGGACAGCAGCACAGATACGCAGTATTTT. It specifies CASSPRDSSTDTQYF.

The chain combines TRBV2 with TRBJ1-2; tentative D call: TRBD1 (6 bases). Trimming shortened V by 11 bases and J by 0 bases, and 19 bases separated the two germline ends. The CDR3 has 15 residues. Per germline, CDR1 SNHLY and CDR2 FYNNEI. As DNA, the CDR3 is TGTGCCGGTTCCGGGACAATTACAGCTAACTATGGCTACACCTTC. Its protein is CAGSGTITANYGYTF.

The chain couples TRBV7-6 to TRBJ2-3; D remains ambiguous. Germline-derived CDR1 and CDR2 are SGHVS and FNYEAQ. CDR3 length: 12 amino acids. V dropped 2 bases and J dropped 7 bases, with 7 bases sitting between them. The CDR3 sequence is CASSLPQNTQYF. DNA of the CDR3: TGTGCCAGCAGCTTACCCCAGAATACGCAGTATTTT.

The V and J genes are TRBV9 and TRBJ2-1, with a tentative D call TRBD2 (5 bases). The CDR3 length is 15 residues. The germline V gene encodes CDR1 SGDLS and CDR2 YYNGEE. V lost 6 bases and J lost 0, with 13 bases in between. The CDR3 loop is CASTRSGSSYNEQFF. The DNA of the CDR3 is TGTGCCAGCACCAGGAGCGGAAGCTCCTACAATGAGCAGTTCTTC.

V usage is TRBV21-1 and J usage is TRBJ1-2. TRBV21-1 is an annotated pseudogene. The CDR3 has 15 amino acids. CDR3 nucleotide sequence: TGTGCCAGCAGCAAAGAAATCGGGGAGGTGGATGGCTACACCTTC. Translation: CASSKEIGEVDGYTF.

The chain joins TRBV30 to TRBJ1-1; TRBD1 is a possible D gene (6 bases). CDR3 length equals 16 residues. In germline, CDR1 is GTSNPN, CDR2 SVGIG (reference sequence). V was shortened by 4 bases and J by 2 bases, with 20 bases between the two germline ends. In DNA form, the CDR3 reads TGTGCCTGGATTCTATATTGGGGGCGCCTTAACACTGAAGCTTTCTTT. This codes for CAWILYWGRLNTEAFF.

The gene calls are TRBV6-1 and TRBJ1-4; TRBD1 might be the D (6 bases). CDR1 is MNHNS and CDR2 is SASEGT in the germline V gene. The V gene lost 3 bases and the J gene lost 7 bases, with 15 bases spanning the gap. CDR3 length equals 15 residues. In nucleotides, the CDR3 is TGTGCCAGCAGTGATAATGAGGCAGGGGCTGAAAAACTGTTTTTT. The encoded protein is CASSDNEAGAEKLFF.

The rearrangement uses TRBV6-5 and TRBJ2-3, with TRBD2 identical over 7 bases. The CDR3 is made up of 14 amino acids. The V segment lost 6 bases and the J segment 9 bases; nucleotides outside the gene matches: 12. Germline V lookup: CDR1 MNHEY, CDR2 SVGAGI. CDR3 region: CASRTEPQGGTQYF. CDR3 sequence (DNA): TGTGCCAGCAGAACTGAACCGCAGGGAGGGACGCAGTATTTT.

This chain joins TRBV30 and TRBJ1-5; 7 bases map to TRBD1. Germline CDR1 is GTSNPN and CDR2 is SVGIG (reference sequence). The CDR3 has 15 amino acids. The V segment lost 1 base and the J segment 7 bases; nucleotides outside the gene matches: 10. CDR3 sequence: CAWSASAAGGQPQHF. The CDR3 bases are TGTGCCTGGAGTGCATCGGCGGCAGGGGGACAGCCCCAGCATTTT. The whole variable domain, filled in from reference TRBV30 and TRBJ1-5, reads SQTIHQWPATLVQPVGSPLSLECTVEGTSNPNLYWYRQAAGRGLQLLFYSVGIGQISSEVPQNLSASRPQDRQFILSSKKLLLSDSGFYLCAWSASAAGGQPQHFGDGTRLSIL.

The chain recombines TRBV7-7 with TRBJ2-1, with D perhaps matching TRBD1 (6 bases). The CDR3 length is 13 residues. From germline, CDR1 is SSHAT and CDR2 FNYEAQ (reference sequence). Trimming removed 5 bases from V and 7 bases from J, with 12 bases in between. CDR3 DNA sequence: TGTGCCAGCAGCACCAACAGGGTAAATGAGCAGTTCTTC. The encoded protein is CASSTNRVNEQFF. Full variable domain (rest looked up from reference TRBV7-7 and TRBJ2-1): GAGVSQSPRYKVTKRGQDVTLRCDPISSHATLYWYQQALGQGPEFLTYFNYEAQPDKSGLPSDRFSAERPEGSISTLTIQRTEQRDSAMYRCASSTNRVNEQFFGPGTRLTVL.

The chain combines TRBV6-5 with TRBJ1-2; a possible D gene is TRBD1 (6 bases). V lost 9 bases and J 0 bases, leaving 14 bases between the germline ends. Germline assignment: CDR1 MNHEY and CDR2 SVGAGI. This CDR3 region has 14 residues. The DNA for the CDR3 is TGTGCCAGTCCTGGACAGAATACTAACTATGGCTACACCTTC. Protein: CASPGQNTNYGYTF.

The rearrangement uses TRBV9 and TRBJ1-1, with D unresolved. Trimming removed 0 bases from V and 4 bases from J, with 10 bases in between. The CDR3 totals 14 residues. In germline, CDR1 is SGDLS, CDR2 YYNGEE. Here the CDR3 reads CASSVDGRFTEAFF. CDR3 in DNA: TGTGCCAGCAGCGTAGATGGTCGGTTCACTGAAGCTTTCTTT.

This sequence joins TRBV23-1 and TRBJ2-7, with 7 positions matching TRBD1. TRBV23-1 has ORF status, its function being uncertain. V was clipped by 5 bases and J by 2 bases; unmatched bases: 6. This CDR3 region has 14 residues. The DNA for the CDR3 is TGCGCCAGCAGTTCGGACAGGATTGCCTACGAGCAGTACTTC. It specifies CASSSDRIAYEQYF.

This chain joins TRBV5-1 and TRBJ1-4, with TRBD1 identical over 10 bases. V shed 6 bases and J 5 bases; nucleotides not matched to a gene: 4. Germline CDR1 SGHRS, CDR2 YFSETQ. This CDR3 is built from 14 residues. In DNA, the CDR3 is TGCGCCAGCAAGACGGGACAGGGGAATGAAAAACTGTTTTTT. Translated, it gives CASKTGQGNEKLFF. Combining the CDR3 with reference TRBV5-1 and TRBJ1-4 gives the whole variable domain KAGVTQTPRYLIKTRGQQVTLSCSPISGHRSVSWYQQTPGQGLQFLFEYFSETQRNKGNFPGRFSGRQFSNSRSEMNVSTLELGDSALYLCASKTGQGNEKLFFGSGTQLSVL.

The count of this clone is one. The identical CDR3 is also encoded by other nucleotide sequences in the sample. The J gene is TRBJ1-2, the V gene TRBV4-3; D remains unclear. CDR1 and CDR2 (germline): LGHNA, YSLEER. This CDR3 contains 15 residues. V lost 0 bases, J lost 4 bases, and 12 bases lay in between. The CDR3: CASSQDRRVSYGYTF. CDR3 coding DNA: TGCGCCAGCAGCCAAGATCGGAGGGTATCCTATGGCTACACCTTC.

CDR3 sequence (DNA): TGCGCCAGCAGTCTCAGTGGACTAGCGACAGATACGCAGTATTTT. Translated, it gives CASSLSGLATDTQYF. The genes are TRBV10-1 and TRBJ2-3; TRBD2 aligns across 9 bases. The CDR3 covers 15 residues. The J segment lost 3 bases and the V segment lost 5 bases, leaving 6 bases of the junction unmatched. Germline V lookup: CDR1 WNHNN, CDR2 SYGVQD (reference sequence).

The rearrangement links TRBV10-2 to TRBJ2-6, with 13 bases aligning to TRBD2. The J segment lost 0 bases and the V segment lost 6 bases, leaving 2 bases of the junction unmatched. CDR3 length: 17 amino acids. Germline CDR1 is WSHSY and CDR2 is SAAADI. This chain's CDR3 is CASRGLAGDSGANVLTF. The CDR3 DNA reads TGCGCCAGCAGAGGACTAGCGGGAGACTCTGGGGCCAACGTCCTGACTTTC.

The CDR3 bases are TGTGCCAGCAGCGGGACTGCCGTGGCCAATGAGCAGTTCTTC. Its protein product is CASSGTAVANEQFF. V gene TRBV7-2 combines with J gene TRBJ2-1; a possible D gene is TRBD2 (6 bases). CDR3 length: 14 residues. Trimming shortened V by 5 bases and J by 6 bases, and 14 bases separated the two germline ends. Germline CDR1 is SGHTA and CDR2 is FQGNSA. Based on the CDR3 plus reference TRBV7-2 and TRBJ2-1, the full variable domain is GAGVSQSPSNKVTEKGKDVELRCDPISGHTALYWYRQSLGQGLEFLIYFQGNSAPDKSGLPSDRFSAERTGGSVSTLTIQRTQQEDSAVYLCASSGTAVANEQFFGPGTRLTVL.

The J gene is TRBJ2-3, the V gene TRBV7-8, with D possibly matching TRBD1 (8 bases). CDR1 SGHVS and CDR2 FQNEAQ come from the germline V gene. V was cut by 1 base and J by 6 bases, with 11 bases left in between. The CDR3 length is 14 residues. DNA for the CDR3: TGTGCCAGCAGCTTAGACAGGGGGGGGGATACGCAGTATTTT. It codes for CASSLDRGGDTQYF.

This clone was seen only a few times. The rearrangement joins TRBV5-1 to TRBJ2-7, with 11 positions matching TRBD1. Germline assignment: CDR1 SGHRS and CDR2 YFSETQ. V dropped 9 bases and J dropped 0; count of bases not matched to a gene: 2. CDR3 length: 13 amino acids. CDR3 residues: CATGTGGSYEQYF. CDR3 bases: TGCGCCACGGGGACAGGGGGCTCCTACGAGCAGTACTTC.

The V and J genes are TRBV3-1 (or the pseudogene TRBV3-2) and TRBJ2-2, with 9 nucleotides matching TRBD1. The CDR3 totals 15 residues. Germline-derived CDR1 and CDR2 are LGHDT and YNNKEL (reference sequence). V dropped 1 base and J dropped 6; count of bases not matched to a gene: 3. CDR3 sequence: CASSQGGTGSGELFF. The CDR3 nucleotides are TGTGCCAGCAGCCAAGGCGGGACAGGGTCCGGGGAGCTGTTTTTT.

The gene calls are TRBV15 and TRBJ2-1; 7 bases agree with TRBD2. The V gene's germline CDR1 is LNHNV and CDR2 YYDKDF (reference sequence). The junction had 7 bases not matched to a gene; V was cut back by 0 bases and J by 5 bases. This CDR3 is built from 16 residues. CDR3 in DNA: TGTGCCACCAGCAGAGATAGAAGCCGGGGGGACAATGAGCAGTTCTTC. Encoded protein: CATSRDRSRGDNEQFF.

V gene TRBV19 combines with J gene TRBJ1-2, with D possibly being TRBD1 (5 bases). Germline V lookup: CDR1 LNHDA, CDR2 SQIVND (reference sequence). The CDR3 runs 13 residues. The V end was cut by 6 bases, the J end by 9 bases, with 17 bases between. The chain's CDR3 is CASRQVGGQSYTF. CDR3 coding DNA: TGTGCCAGTAGACAGGTCGGAGGGCAAAGCTACACCTTC.

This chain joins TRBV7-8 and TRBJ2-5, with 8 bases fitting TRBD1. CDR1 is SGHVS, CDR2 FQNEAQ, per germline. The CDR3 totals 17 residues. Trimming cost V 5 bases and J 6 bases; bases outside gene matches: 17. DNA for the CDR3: TGTGCCAGCAGCCCCCGAGACATCGACAGGGGAGGTCAGACCCAGTACTTC. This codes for CASSPRDIDRGGQTQYF.

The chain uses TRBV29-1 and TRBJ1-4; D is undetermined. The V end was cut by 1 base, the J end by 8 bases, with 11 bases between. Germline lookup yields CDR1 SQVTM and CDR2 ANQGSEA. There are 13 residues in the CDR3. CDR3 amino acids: CSVEGGFGEKLFF. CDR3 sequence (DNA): TGCAGCGTTGAAGGAGGGTTCGGGGAAAAACTGTTTTTT.